This T cell receptor (beta chain) came from a study of T cell responses to AZD1222 COVID-19 vaccine. With respect to this clone: Its matching antigen is unknown.

Trimming pared 0 bases from V and 5 bases from J, leaving 6 bases between. Germline values: CDR1 SGHNT, CDR2 YYREEE (reference sequence). CDR3 size: 13 residues. Generated by immunoSEQ multiplex PCR, the TCRdb table keeps only in-frame clones and is missing some. Here the sample spans 110,000 or so clones, approximately 91% being singletons. Study findings and constraints: A mostly white British donor set with more females was recruited, and clonal diversity was possibly underestimated. Only six or seven AZD1222 recipients tested seropositive at baseline. Repertoires were sampled only after the peak T cell response.

The source of this sequence is an adult in good health. The specimen comprised peripheral blood, sampled on day 0 of MenACWY control vaccination. The rearrangement joins TRBV5-4 to TRBJ2-1; D call uncertain. This CDR3 reads CASSLGHNNEQFF. The CDR3 DNA reads TGTGCCAGCAGCTTGGGGCACAACAATGAGCAGTTCTTC.